Each of the 4 T cell receptor beta chains below was sequenced from the same sample in a study of blood T cells in healthy people across ages. Sample-barcoded 5' priming and a J-beta primer mix drove a second PCR of roughly 7 to 11 cycles. TCRdb reprocessed the 5' RACE reads via MiXCR and lists one record per CDR3 protein. The sample lists 800,000 or so distinct CDR3 sequences, about half occurring once. Sample: blood. These receptor sequences come from a man older than 75 in good health.

This clonotype was counted a single time. This sequence joins TRBV28 and TRBJ1-5; TRBD1 is a possible D gene (5 bases). Germline V CDR1 and CDR2: MDHEN, SYDVKM. The CDR3 runs 14 residues. Trimming stripped 5 bases from V and 5 bases from J, with 13 bases between. This chain's CDR3 is CASSVVGGYQPQHF. CDR3 nucleotides: TGTGCCAGCAGTGTGGTGGGGGGGTATCAGCCCCAGCATTTT.

This clonotype was found many times. The CDR3 sequence is CASSFSGRPGYGYTF. DNA for the CDR3: TGTGCCAGCAGTTTTTCGGGCAGGCCAGGCTATGGCTACACCTTC. The chain couples TRBV12-3 or TRBV12-4 to TRBJ1-2; D is undetermined. Trimming stripped 3 bases from V and 4 bases from J, with 15 bases between. CDR3 length: 15 amino acids.

V and J are TRBV18 and TRBJ2-7; a weak D match, TRBD2 (5 bases). Germline V gene lookup returns CDR1 KGHSH and CDR2 LQKENI. Trimming shortened V by 6 bases and J by 3 bases, and 21 bases separated the two germline ends. The CDR3 is 16 amino acids. CDR3: CASSPPEGANVYEQYF. The CDR3 DNA sequence: TGTGCCAGCTCTCCTCCCGAGGGAGCAAACGTCTACGAGCAGTACTTC.

This chain joins TRBV12-3 or TRBV12-4 and TRBJ1-2; unclear D gene. Trimming cost V 0 bases and J 7 bases, with 12 bases left between them. The CDR3 is made up of 14 amino acids. The CDR3 DNA sequence: TGTGCCAGCAGTTTAGCGCTCCGGGTACCTGGCTACACCTTC. This gives the protein CASSLALRVPGYTF.